Below, one T cell receptor (beta chain) is given with its context. The data were taken from a study of T cell changes during pregnancy in multiple sclerosis. CDR3 size: 15 residues. Per germline, CDR1 MNHEY and CDR2 SVGAGI. V lost 6 bases and J lost 1, with 13 bases in between. Assay: immunoSEQ multiplex PCR; the TCRdb copy retains only in-frame clones and omits some. The table has more than 25,000 clones, 80% to 90% seen once. V is TRBV6-5 and J is TRBJ1-5; tentatively, D is TRBD1 (6 bases). This sequence originates from a female donor with multiple sclerosis, enrolled in a pregnancy study. Sample: CD8+ T cells from peripheral blood mononuclear cells, taken in the third trimester of pregnancy. The CDR3 DNA follows: TGTGCCAGCAGAGAACAGGGAGGGAGCAATCAGCCCCAGCATTTT. Translating gives CASREQGGSNQPQHF.